One sample yielded the 9 T cell receptor beta chains listed below, sequenced in a study of T cells after yellow fever vaccination (dated by TCRdb to about 2019). Explained via the paper, the treatment or condition label denotes: live attenuated yellow fever vaccine strain. The method was 5' RACE. Reads for this sample came from an Illumina HiSeq 2500. TCRdb redid the processing of the public reads, applying fastp at Q25 and MiXCR, and retained in-frame beta chains. Each entry merges the rows of one CDR3 protein and shows their most common DNA and genes. The sample table lists roughly 170,000 distinct CDR3 sequences, approximately 6.2% of them with a count of one. The ten largest clones take up roughly 3% of the sample. Specimen: CD4+ T cells sorted from PBMCs, collected on the day of the first yellow fever vaccination. These receptors came from a man younger than 35 who received the YFV17D yellow fever vaccine.

Ten or more counts support this clonotype. V gene TRBV24-1 combines with J gene TRBJ2-3; 9 positions match TRBD2. The CDR3 sequence is 12 residues long. J gave up 6 bases and V 7 bases, and 1 base lay outside the gene matches. CDR1 is KGHDR, CDR2 SFDVKD, per germline. CDR3 sequence reads: CATSLAGDTQYF. CDR3 nucleotide sequence: TGTGCCACCAGCCTAGCGGGGGATACGCAGTATTTT.

This clonotype appeared many times. This chain uses TRBV6-6 with TRBJ1-6; D is possibly TRBD1 (6 bases). V was trimmed by 9 bases and J by 7 bases, leaving 13 bases between them. The CDR3 spans 13 residues. In germline, CDR1 is MNHNY, CDR2 SVGAGI (reference sequence). CDR3 in amino acids: CASGQPPNSPLHF. CDR3 DNA sequence: TGTGCCAGTGGACAGCCCCCAAATTCACCCCTCCACTTT.

This clonotype came up many times. V is TRBV14 and J is TRBJ2-3, with D unclear. Trimming cost V 3 bases and J 5 bases, with 15 bases left between them. Per the germline V gene, CDR1 is SGHDN and CDR2 is FVKESK. CDR3 length: 15 residues. Written as DNA, the CDR3 is TGTGCCAGCAGCCAGTTGACTCCTCCGGGAGATACGCAGTATTTT. Encoded protein: CASSQLTPPGDTQYF.

This clonotype was seen at least ten times. The CDR3: CASSGPSAYQPQHF. The CDR3 nucleotides read TGTGCCAGCAGTGGCCCCTCCGCGTATCAGCCCCAGCATTTT. V gene TRBV2 combines with J gene TRBJ1-5, with unresolved D. Germline V gene sequence: CDR1 SNHLY, CDR2 FYNNEI. The CDR3 spans 14 residues. Trimming took 4 bases from V and 5 from J, leaving 12 bases between them.

The rearrangement joins TRBV6-5 to TRBJ2-3; perhaps D is TRBD1 or TRBD2 (6 bases each). CDR1 is MNHEY and CDR2 is SVGAGI in the germline V gene. The CDR3 is 11 residues long. V gave up 6 bases and J gave up 8 bases, with 9 bases separating them. CDR3 sequence reads: CASSGGGTQYF. Written as DNA, the CDR3 is TGTGCCAGCAGCGGAGGGGGTACGCAGTATTTT.

The V gene is TRBV5-1, the J gene TRBJ2-1; TRBD1 is a possible D gene (6 bases). The length of the CDR3 is 17 residues. V was clipped by 0 bases and J by 2 bases, with 15 bases between them. Germline V gene lookup returns CDR1 SGHRS and CDR2 YFSETQ. CDR3: CASSLGSRRTAYNEQFF. The CDR3 DNA reads as TGCGCCAGCAGCTTGGGGTCCCGTCGGACAGCCTACAATGAGCAGTTCTTC.

The chain has TRBV4-1 and TRBJ1-2, with TRBD1 matching over 9 bases. From germline, CDR1 is MGHRA and CDR2 YSYEKL. V dropped 0 bases and J dropped 1; count of bases not matched to a gene: 6. The CDR3 has 17 amino acids. The CDR3 loop is CASSQDRGTGSNYGYTF. The CDR3 bases are TGCGCCAGCAGCCAAGATCGGGGGACAGGGAGTAACTATGGCTACACCTTC.

Concerning this clonotype: A much larger clone differs from this one at a single base, so this may be a read error. The genes are TRBV20-1 and TRBJ2-3; 9 bases map to TRBD2. This CDR3 has 13 residues. Germline-derived CDR1 and CDR2 are DFQATT and SNEGSKA (reference sequence). V was pared by 4 bases and J by 6 bases, with 5 bases of the junction left unmatched. CDR3 sequence (DNA): TGCAGTGCTAAGGCGGGGGGGGCGGATACGCAGTATTTT. It specifies CSAKAGGADTQYF.

This clonotype was seen repeatedly, ten times or more. The chain combines TRBV27 with TRBJ2-5, with unresolved D. The CDR3 covers 15 residues. V lost 3 bases to trimming and J lost 4 bases, with 15 bases between them. The germline gives CDR1 MNHEY, CDR2 SMNVEV (reference sequence). The CDR3 protein is CASSFIGSPRETQYF. CDR3 bases: TGTGCCAGCAGTTTCATAGGTAGCCCGAGAGAGACCCAGTACTTC.